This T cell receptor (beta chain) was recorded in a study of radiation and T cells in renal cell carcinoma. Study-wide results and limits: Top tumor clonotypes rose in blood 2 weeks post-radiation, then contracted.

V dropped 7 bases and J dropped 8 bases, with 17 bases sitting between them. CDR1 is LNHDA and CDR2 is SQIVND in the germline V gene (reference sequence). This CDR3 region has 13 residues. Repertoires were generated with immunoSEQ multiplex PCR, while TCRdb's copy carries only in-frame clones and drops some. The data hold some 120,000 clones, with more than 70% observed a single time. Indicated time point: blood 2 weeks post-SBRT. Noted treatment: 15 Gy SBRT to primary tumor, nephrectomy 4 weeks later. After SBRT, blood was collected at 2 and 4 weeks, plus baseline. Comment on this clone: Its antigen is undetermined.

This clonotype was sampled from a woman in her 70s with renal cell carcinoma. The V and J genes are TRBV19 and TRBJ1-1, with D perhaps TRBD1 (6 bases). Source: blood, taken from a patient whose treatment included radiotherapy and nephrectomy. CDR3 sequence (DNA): TGTGCCAGTATCAAGTCAGGGGTTCCCGAAGCTTTCTTT. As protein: CASIKSGVPEAFF. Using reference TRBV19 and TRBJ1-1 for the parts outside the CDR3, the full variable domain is DGGITQSPKYLFRKEGQNVTLSCEQNLNHDAMYWYRQDPGQGLRLIYYSQIVNDFQKGDIAEGYSVSREKKESFPLTVTSAQKNPTAFYLCASIKSGVPEAFFGQGTRLTVV.